Listed below are T cell receptor beta chains from one sample, sequenced in a study of human T cells and chemical hapten exposure. TCRdb reprocessed the RACE reads with MiXCR, giving one entry per CDR3 protein. The table includes over 95,000 distinct CDR3 sequences, over 10% detected once. The source material was whole blood, sampled in connection with sensitization to the hapten diphenylcyclopropenone (DPC). These receptors were taken from a middle-aged woman with alopecia areata. Some clones in this sample may be carry-over from other donors' samples. Both conserved end residues are part of each CDR3. D genes are given only for firm matches. Not every row has a clone size; where given, it reads once, few, many or a size class.

len	abundance	v_gene	j_gene	d_gene	CDR3nt	CDR3aa
11	few	TRBV28	TRBJ1-2	.	TGTGCCAGCAGCTCACAGTATGGCTACACCTTC	CASSSQYGYTF
11	.	TRBV6-2/TRBV6-3	TRBJ2-1	.	TGTGCCAGCAGTGACCCCAGAGAGCAGTTCTTC	CASSDPREQFF
13	many	TRBV29-1	TRBJ2-5	TRBD1	TGCAGCGTTGAAGATGAGGGGGCAGAGACCCAGTACTTC	CSVEDEGAETQYF
14	.	TRBV6-1	TRBJ2-1	TRBD1	TGTGCCAGCAGTGCTCAGGGGGCCAGCAATGAGCAGTTCTTC	CASSAQGASNEQFF
16	.	TRBV11-2	TRBJ2-4	.	TGTGCCAGCACCCTCACCGGACGAGTGGCCAAAAACATTCAGTACTTC	CASTLTGRVAKNIQYF
14	.	TRBV9	TRBJ2-3	.	TGTGCCAGCAGCGTCGACCTATTCACAGATACGCAGTATTTT	CASSVDLFTDTQYF
16	.	TRBV10-2	TRBJ2-7	TRBD2	TGCGCCAGCAGTGAGGGGGGTACTAGCGGACACTACGAGCAGTACTTC	CASSEGGTSGHYEQYF
14	many	TRBV5-6	TRBJ1-1	.	TGTGCCAGCAGCCCATGGCCAGGGGACACTGAAGCTTTCTTT	CASSPWPGDTEAFF
16	.	TRBV7-2	TRBJ2-7	TRBD2	TGTGCCAGCAGCCCAAGGGCAGGGACTAGTCCCTACGAGCAGTACTTC	CASSPRAGTSPYEQYF
15	few	TRBV4-3	TRBJ2-1	.	TGCGCCAGCAGCCAAGATCGAAGTTCCTACAATGAGCAGTTCTTC	CASSQDRSSYNEQFF
21	few	TRBV6-2/TRBV6-3	TRBJ2-1	TRBD2	TGTGCCAGCAGTGAAACCCACACGCAGGCCCAACTAGCGGTTCGGGGCAATGAGCAGTTCTTC	CASSETHTQAQLAVRGNEQFF
14	.	TRBV9	TRBJ1-1	TRBD1	TGTGCCAGCAGCCACGCGACAGGGGGCGCGAAGGCTTTCTTT	CASSHATGGAKAFF
16	few	TRBV6-2/TRBV6-3	TRBJ2-2	.	TGTGCCAGCAGAGAAGGGCTCGCGGTGAACACCGGGGAGCTGTTTTTT	CASREGLAVNTGELFF
17	few	TRBV20-1	TRBJ2-7	TRBD1	TGCAGTGCTCAATCCGTCAACAGGGGTATCCCAGCGGAAGAGCAGTACTTC	CSAQSVNRGIPAEEQYF
13	many	TRBV29-1	TRBJ2-1	TRBD1	TGCAGCGGCCGAGGGGGCGCGTTCAATGAGCAGTTCTTC	CSGRGGAFNEQFF
15	.	TRBV6-2/TRBV6-3	TRBJ2-2	.	TGTGCCAGCAGTACCCCTCAGGTGAACACCGGGGAGCTGTTTTTT	CASSTPQVNTGELFF
13	.	TRBV28	TRBJ1-2	TRBD1	TGTGCCAGCCGCACCCAGGGGGACTATGGCTACACCTTC	CASRTQGDYGYTF
13	many	TRBV29-1	TRBJ2-6	.	TGCAGCGCCGGACTTTCTGGGGCCAACGTCCTGACTTTC	CSAGLSGANVLTF
14	few	TRBV24-1	TRBJ2-1	.	TGTGCCACCAGTGGCTCGAGCTCCTACAATGAGCAGTTCTTC	CATSGSSSYNEQFF
16	few	TRBV15	TRBJ1-1	.	TGTGCCACCAGCAGAGATCTTGGTCCCGGGAACACTGAAGCTTTCTTT	CATSRDLGPGNTEAFF
13	.	TRBV6-1	TRBJ2-7	.	TGTGCCAGCGGGTCAGGGAAGGGTAGAGAGCAGTACTTC	CASGSGKGREQYF
15	few	TRBV7-3	TRBJ1-2	.	TGTGCCAGCAGCTCCCATCCCGGGGCCCGCTATGGCTACACCTTC	CASSSHPGARYGYTF
16	few	TRBV6-6	TRBJ1-2	.	TGTGCCAGCAGTAAACAGGGCAAGGGGCTGGACTATGGCTACACCTTC	CASSKQGKGLDYGYTF
14	many	TRBV12-3/TRBV12-4	TRBJ2-5	.	TGTGCCAGCAGTCCAGGGAGAACGCGGGAGACCCAGTACTTC	CASSPGRTRETQYF
15	many	TRBV2	TRBJ2-2	.	TGTGCCAGCAGTGAAGGGCACTTTCCGCTCGGGGAGCTGTTTTTT	CASSEGHFPLGELFF
13	many	TRBV11-1	TRBJ1-1	.	TGTGCCAGCAGCGAGGACCCGGGTTCAGTGGCTTTCTTT	CASSEDPGSVAFF
14	.	TRBV6-2/TRBV6-3	TRBJ2-7	.	TGTGCCAGCAGACAACCTCCCCCAGGGTACGAGCAGTACTTC	CASRQPPPGYEQYF
13	.	TRBV12-3/TRBV12-4	TRBJ1-5	.	TGTGCCAGCACCCTCACCCAGGGTCAGCCCCAGCATTTT	CASTLTQGQPQHF
14	.	TRBV6-1	TRBJ2-3	.	TGTGCCAGCAGTGAACCAGGTAGCACAGATACGCAGTATTTT	CASSEPGSTDTQYF
12	few	TRBV2	TRBJ2-4	.	TGTGCCAGCACCCCAGACGGGAACATTCAGTACTTC	CASTPDGNIQYF
15	.	TRBV9	TRBJ1-4	.	TGTGCCAGCAGCTTGGGACCTCCAACTAATGAAAAACTGTTTTTT	CASSLGPPTNEKLFF
14	many	TRBV18	TRBJ2-1	.	TGTGCCAGCTCACCTATAAGGGGGGGCAATGAGCAGTTCTTC	CASSPIRGGNEQFF
13	.	TRBV7-2	TRBJ1-5	.	TGTGCCAGCAGCCCTGAGAGGGGTCAGCCCCAGCATTTT	CASSPERGQPQHF
11	few	TRBV29-1	TRBJ2-1	TRBD2	TGCAGCGCCAGGTGGCGGGAGTTGTTGTTCTTC	CSARWRELLFF
13	.	TRBV29-1	TRBJ2-7	TRBD2	TGCAGCGTTGAGGGGGAGGGGACGTACGAGCAGTACTTC	CSVEGEGTYEQYF
13	few	TRBV28	TRBJ1-1	.	TGTGCCAGCAAGGACACGACGAACACTGAAGCTTTCTTT	CASKDTTNTEAFF
13	few	TRBV5-5	TRBJ1-2	.	TGTGCCAGCAGGGCAATTGGGGGACCTGGCTACACCTTC	CASRAIGGPGYTF
14	many	TRBV30	TRBJ1-5	.	TGTGCCTGGAGTAGAGGGGTGTCGGGTCAGCCCCAGCATTTT	CAWSRGVSGQPQHF
14	few	TRBV29-1	TRBJ2-1	TRBD2	TGCAGCGTCTCACCCGCGGGAGAGGCCAATGAGCAGTTCTTC	CSVSPAGEANEQFF
14	.	TRBV10-3	TRBJ2-3	.	TGTGCCATCAGTAGCAGTGCTAGCACAGATACGCAGTATTTT	CAISSSASTDTQYF
12	few	TRBV28	TRBJ1-6	.	TGTGCCAGCAGATACCCCCCGGGACCCCTCCACTTT	CASRYPPGPLHF
13	.	TRBV20-1	TRBJ2-1	.	TGCAGTGCTGGAGGGAGTTCCTACAATGAGCAGTTCTTC	CSAGGSSYNEQFF
16	few	TRBV20-1	TRBJ2-7	TRBD2	TGCAGTGCCCGAGGACTAGCGGGAGTATCGGCCTACGAGCAGTACTTC	CSARGLAGVSAYEQYF
14	many	TRBV18	TRBJ2-3	TRBD2	TGTGCCAGCTCACCTCAGCGGGAGAGTGGTACGCAGTATTTT	CASSPQRESGTQYF
16	.	TRBV5-1	TRBJ2-2	.	TGCGCCAGCAGCTTGGGGCTAGCGTATTCCACCGGGGAGCTGTTTTTT	CASSLGLAYSTGELFF
16	few	TRBV5-6	TRBJ2-1	.	TGTGCCAGCAGCCTGGGACGGACGAGCTCCTACAATGAGCAGTTCTTC	CASSLGRTSSYNEQFF
16	.	TRBV19	TRBJ2-7	TRBD2	TGTGCCAGTAGTCGGGGGAGAGCGGGAGTGACCGACGAGCAGTACTTC	CASSRGRAGVTDEQYF
15	few	TRBV6-2/TRBV6-3	TRBJ1-2	.	TGTGCCAGCAGTTACTCAGGCCGCTCTAACTATGGCTACACCTTC	CASSYSGRSNYGYTF
10	.	TRBV6-4	TRBJ1-2	.	TGTGCCGGAACTAACTATGGCTACACCTTC	CAGTNYGYTF
13	few	TRBV5-1	TRBJ2-2	.	TGCGCCAGCAGCTTGGACAGGACCGGGGAGCTGTTTTTT	CASSLDRTGELFF
15	few	TRBV7-2	TRBJ2-6	.	TGTGCCAGCAGCCCTCAGGTGGTCGGGGCCAACGTCCTGACTTTC	CASSPQVVGANVLTF
14	many	TRBV20-1	TRBJ2-5	TRBD2	TGCAGTGCAGGATGGGGGGGAGGAGGAGAGACCCAGTACTTC	CSAGWGGGGETQYF
13	.	TRBV25-1	TRBJ1-1	.	TGTGCCAGCAGTGCCCAGCTGAACACTGAAGCTTTCTTT	CASSAQLNTEAFF
16	few	TRBV7-6	TRBJ2-7	TRBD1	TGTGCCAGCAGCTCAGCCCCGGGACAGGGTGGCTACGAGCAGTACTTC	CASSSAPGQGGYEQYF
12	many	TRBV29-1	TRBJ2-1	.	TGCAGCGTCCAAATCCAGGGAAATGAGCAGTTCTTC	CSVQIQGNEQFF
14	few	TRBV20-1	TRBJ2-1	TRBD2	TGCAGTGCTAGCATAGCGGGAGTGGAGAATGAGCAGTTCTTC	CSASIAGVENEQFF
13	.	TRBV28	TRBJ2-3	.	TGTGCCAGCACCACAGGACATCTAGATACGCAGTATTTT	CASTTGHLDTQYF
14	.	TRBV4-3	TRBJ2-2	.	TGCGCCAGCAGTGCTATCGAGTCGGCCGGGGAGCTGTTTTTT	CASSAIESAGELFF
15	.	TRBV11-1	TRBJ1-2	TRBD1	TGTGCCAGCAGCTCCGGGACAGGTAGTCTCTATGGCTACACCTTC	CASSSGTGSLYGYTF
14	few	TRBV12-3/TRBV12-4	TRBJ1-5	TRBD1	TGTGCCAGCAACACCGGGACAGCTAATCAGCCCCAGCATTTT	CASNTGTANQPQHF